The TCR beta chain described here comes from a study of T-cell reconstitution after alpha-beta-depleted transplantation in children (dated by TCRdb to about 2016). About the study as a whole: T-cell immune reconstitution after TCRalphabeta/CD19-depleted allogeneic hematopoietic cell transplantation in children was quantitatively tracked in the study by means of TCR repertoire profiling.

The library was produced with PCR. Sequencing instrument: Illumina HiSeq 2500. TCR libraries were prepared with molecular barcoding, using unique molecular identifiers to normalize TCRbeta repertoire quantification. The public sequencing data were trimmed at Q25 with fastp and processed into clonotypes with MiXCR by TCRdb, which kept only in-frame beta chains. Rows with one shared CDR3 protein collapse into an entry with the most common genes and DNA. Across this sample there are about 500,000 distinct CDR3 sequences, with 32% seen only once. Clones ranked in the top ten supply around 2.5% of the sample. CDR1 and CDR2 are drawn from the germline V gene: KGHSH, LQKENI. From the cysteine through the phenylalanine, the CDR3 covers 19 amino acids. Only the CDR3 portion is preserved as DNA: 57 bases, with reading frame beginning at the first base. From V the trimming removes 6 bases and from J it removes 4 bases, while the gene matches leave 18 bases of the junction unaccounted for.

Details on this clonotype: Its antigen is unknown. No base qualities exist here, and no much larger clone lies one base off it.

Sequenced here: PBMCs from the stem cell graft donor, sampled from the stem cell graft. The sequence came from a human donor who donated a stem cell graft to a child with aplastic anemia. The rearranged chain carries TRBV18 and TRBJ2-2; 9 junctional bases match TRBD2. In nucleotides, the sequence is TGTGCCAGCTCTCCAACGACAGGGTGGCTAGCGGGAAGCACCGGGGAGCTGTTTTTT. Translated, it reads CASSPTTGWLAGSTGELFF. The full variable domain, completed from the reference TRBV18 and TRBJ2-2 proteins outside the CDR3, reads NAGVMQNPRHLVRRRGQEARLRCSPMKGHSHVYWYRQLPEEGLKFMVYLQKENIIDESGMPKERFSAEFPKEGPSILRIQQVVRGDSAAYFCASSPTTGWLAGSTGELFFGEGSRLTVL.